These 19 T cell receptor beta chains came from one sample sequenced in a study of beta chain features in type 1 diabetes. Investigators reverse transcribed all isolated RNA, so they sequenced expressed TCRB transcripts. Produced via immunoSEQ multiplex PCR; TCRdb's table is partial and in-frame only. The sample includes under 800,000 clones, roughly a sixth of them seen just once. Source material: naive CD4+ T cells from blood. Every receptor here comes from a young man in good health.

This clone turned up a few times. This sequence joins TRBV10-3 and TRBJ1-2; D not resolved. Germline V gene sequence: CDR1 ENHRY, CDR2 SYGVKD. The CDR3 is 17 residues long. V was shortened by 2 bases and J by 0 bases, with 16 bases between the two germline ends. CDR3 in DNA: TGTGCCATCAGTGAGATTTTTGGCCGGGCGTCTAACTATGGCTACACCTTC. It translates to CAISEIFGRASNYGYTF.

This clone was picked up a small number of times. Other DNA sequences in this sample translate to the same CDR3. The V call is TRBV5-1, the J call TRBJ2-2; D uncertain. Per the germline V gene, CDR1 is SGHRS and CDR2 is YFSETQ. The CDR3 is 12 amino acids. With 2 bases removed from V and 5 bases from J, the gap between germline ends came to 4 bases. The CDR3 DNA reads as TGCGCCAGCAGCTTAAATACCGGGGAGCTGTTTTTT. This translates into CASSLNTGELFF.

As regards this clone: At one of its ends the junction is not consistent with the germline gene, which may arise from a read error. The chain recombines TRBV7-7 with TRBJ2-2; a weak D match, TRBD1 (5 bases). The CDR3 extends over 11 amino acids. Germline V gene data show CDR1 as SSHAT and CDR2 as FNYEAQ (reference sequence). This chain's CDR3 is CASRDTGELFF. In nucleotides, the CDR3 is TGTGCTAGCAGGGACACCGGGGAGCTGTTTTTT.

This chain links TRBV18 with TRBJ2-1; D ambiguous. The CDR3 extends over 15 amino acids. With 3 bases removed from V and 5 bases from J, the gap between germline ends came to 14 bases. The germline CDR1 and CDR2 sequences are KGHSH and LQKENI. This CDR3 is CASSPIVDTNNEQFF. Written as DNA, the CDR3 is TGTGCCAGCTCACCGATCGTAGACACAAACAATGAGCAGTTCTTC. Full variable domain (outside the CDR3, taken from reference TRBV18 and TRBJ2-1): NAGVMQNPRHLVRRRGQEARLRCSPMKGHSHVYWYRQLPEEGLKFMVYLQKENIIDESGMPKERFSAEFPKEGPSILRIQQVVRGDSAAYFCASSPIVDTNNEQFFGPGTRLTVL.

This clone showed up just a few times. V and J are TRBV10-3 and TRBJ1-2, with 10 nucleotides matching TRBD1. Germline CDR1 reads ENHRY; CDR2 reads SYGVKD. The CDR3 runs 14 residues. V dropped 7 bases and J dropped 7; count of bases not matched to a gene: 9. The CDR3, as DNA: TGTGCCATCACGGCCGGGACAGGGGTTTTTGGCTACACCTTC. This codes for CAITAGTGVFGYTF.

The sample holds a few counts of this clone. The CDR3 bases are TGTGCCAGCAGCTTAAGGTCGGCCTCTAGCACAGATACGCAGTATTTT. It encodes CASSLRSASSTDTQYF. The chain has TRBV7-3 and TRBJ2-3; D remains unclear. This CDR3 spans 16 amino acids. Germline-derived CDR1 and CDR2 are SGHTA and FQGTGA. Trimming took 1 base from V and 0 from J, leaving 11 bases between them.

This clone turned up a few times. The rearrangement uses TRBV5-4 and TRBJ1-1; TRBD1 is a possible D gene (6 bases). Trimming removed 3 bases from V and 6 bases from J, with 12 bases in between. The CDR3 contains 13 residues. Germline V CDR1 and CDR2: SGHNT, YYREEE (reference sequence). CDR3 DNA: TGTGCCAGCAGCTATACCGGGACATCTGAAGCTTTCTTT. Translation: CASSYTGTSEAFF.

This clone was counted only a few times. CDR3 in amino acids: CASSQSREANYGYTF. CDR3 DNA: TGTGCCAGCAGCCAATCGAGGGAAGCTAACTATGGCTACACCTTC. The V and J genes are TRBV16 and TRBJ1-2; D remains ambiguous. The CDR3 sequence is 15 residues long. Germline V lookup: CDR1 KGHSY, CDR2 FQNENV. Trimming removed 0 bases at V and 0 bases at J, with 8 bases between.

J is TRBJ1-2 and V is TRBV4-3; D not certain. Trimming stripped 4 bases from V and 2 bases from J, with 14 bases between. The CDR3 has 15 amino acids. CDR1 and CDR2 (germline): LGHNA, YSLEER. CDR3 coding DNA: TGCGCCAGCAGCCTAGGGCTTTCTGTGAACTATGGCTACACCTTC. Translated: CASSLGLSVNYGYTF.

The gene calls are TRBV7-9 and TRBJ2-3, with 10 positions matching TRBD2. Germline V gene lookup returns CDR1 SEHNR and CDR2 FQNEAQ (reference sequence). V was pared by 4 bases and J by 0 bases, with 13 bases of the junction left unmatched. The CDR3 totals 19 residues. This CDR3 reads CASSSVWTSGVSSTDTQYF. The CDR3 coding sequence is TGTGCCAGCAGCTCGGTATGGACTAGCGGTGTCTCTAGCACAGATACGCAGTATTTT.

In its sample, this clone was seen a few times. The chain recombines TRBV5-4 with TRBJ1-2, with D perhaps TRBD1 (6 bases). This CDR3 region has 14 residues. Trimming took off 0 bases at V and 0 bases at J, with 6 bases between the two ends. The V gene's germline CDR1 is SGHNT and CDR2 YYREEE (reference sequence). The CDR3 DNA reads as TGTGCCAGCAGCTTGGCAGGGGCTAACTATGGCTACACCTTC. The encoded protein is CASSLAGANYGYTF.

This clone was detected only a few times. The chain recombines TRBV19 with TRBJ2-1; D remains ambiguous. The germline V and J ends were trimmed by 5 bases and 5 bases, with 13 bases remaining between them. Germline V gene data show CDR1 as LNHDA and CDR2 as SQIVND (reference sequence). The CDR3 extends over 14 amino acids. The CDR3 DNA is TGTGCCAGTAGTTCCCGCCAAATCAACAATGAGCAGTTCTTC. It yields the protein CASSSRQINNEQFF.

This clone was seen a handful of times. V is TRBV28 and J is TRBJ2-3; TRBD1 matches 10 bases. Germline V CDR1 and CDR2: MDHEN, SYDVKM. There are 16 residues in the CDR3. J was trimmed by 4 bases and V by 5 bases; bases with no gene match: 9. The CDR3 nucleotides are TGTGCCAGCAGTCGCACCCCCGGGACAGGGGCAGATACGCAGTATTTT. Amino acid sequence: CASSRTPGTGADTQYF.

This clone was observed a handful of times. The chain joins TRBV19 to TRBJ1-3, with 7 bases fitting TRBD1. The CDR3 runs 13 residues. Germline V gene sequence: CDR1 LNHDA, CDR2 SQIVND (reference sequence). Trimming at V came to 10 bases and at J to 2 bases, leaving 5 bases not matched to a gene. The CDR3 here is CATTGLPGNTIYF. DNA of the CDR3: TGTGCCACGACAGGGCTTCCTGGAAACACCATATATTTT.

In DNA, the CDR3 is TGTGCCACCAGCAGAGATCGTCTTAGCGGGGCCCACGGGGAGCTGTTTTTT. Amino acid sequence: CATSRDRLSGAHGELFF. The chain combines TRBV15 with TRBJ2-2, with TRBD2 identical over 8 bases. V lost 0 bases and J lost 7; bases outside the gene matches: 10. Germline lookup yields CDR1 LNHNV and CDR2 YYDKDF (reference sequence). The CDR3 has 17 residues.

V is TRBV19 and J is TRBJ2-7, with a possible D match to TRBD1 (5 bases). The germline V gene encodes CDR1 LNHDA and CDR2 SQIVND (reference sequence). The CDR3 consists of 13 residues. Trimming removed 3 bases from V and 1 base from J, with 7 bases in between. CDR3 DNA: TGTGCCAGTAGTATCAGACAGTCCTACGAGCAGTACTTC. Protein product: CASSIRQSYEQYF.

In its sample, this clone was seen a few times. The chain has TRBV12-5 and TRBJ2-1; D remains unclear. The CDR3 length is 14 residues. V shed 5 bases and J shed 0 bases, with 8 bases lying between them. Germline V lookup: CDR1 LGHNT, CDR2 FRNRAP. The CDR3 sequence: CASGGLSSYNEQFF. In DNA, the CDR3 is TGTGCTAGTGGTGGCCTAAGCTCCTACAATGAGCAGTTCTTC.

The J gene is TRBJ2-7, the V gene TRBV7-9, with 7 bases aligning to TRBD1. CDR1 and CDR2 from the germline V gene are SEHNR and FQNEAQ (reference sequence). This CDR3 comprises 14 residues. Trimming removed 6 bases from V and 3 bases from J; junction bases left unmatched: 8. CDR3 residues: CASRRETGFYEQYF. Written as DNA, the CDR3 is TGTGCCAGCAGAAGAGAGACAGGGTTCTACGAGCAGTACTTC. Together with reference TRBV7-9 and TRBJ2-7, the CDR3 gives the full variable domain: DTGVSQNPRHKITKRGQNVTFRCDPISEHNRLYWYRQTLGQGPEFLTYFQNEAQLEKSRLLSDRFSAERPKGSFSTLEIQRTEQGDSAMYLCASRRETGFYEQYFGPGTRLTVT.

The chain is built from TRBV19 and TRBJ2-3; TRBD1 might be the D (5 bases). The germline gives CDR1 LNHDA, CDR2 SQIVND (reference sequence). V lost 8 bases to trimming and J lost 0 bases, with 12 bases between them. This CDR3 comprises 14 residues. CDR3 protein: CASRQGWSTDTQYF. Here the CDR3 DNA reads TGTGCCAGTCGGCAGGGATGGAGCACAGATACGCAGTATTTT. Full variable domain (rest looked up from reference TRBV19 and TRBJ2-3): DGGITQSPKYLFRKEGQNVTLSCEQNLNHDAMYWYRQDPGQGLRLIYYSQIVNDFQKGDIAEGYSVSREKKESFPLTVTSAQKNPTAFYLCASRQGWSTDTQYFGPGTRLTVL.